A selection of T cell receptor beta chains follows, all from one sample in a study of blood T cell repertoires in COVID-19. Sequencing was performed with immunoSEQ multiplex PCR; in TCRdb, only in-frame clones are kept and a portion is missing. The repertoire holds around 340,000 clones, with approximately 86% as singletons. Sequenced: peripheral blood. Receptors originate from a woman in her sixties or seventies with COVID-19, enrolled during active disease. The CDR3 runs from the conserved cysteine through the conserved F or W. Each record gives: D gene, J gene, clone size, V gene, CDR3 DNA, CDR3 protein. A D gene is named only where the DNA matches it firmly. Rows may omit the clone size; those that give it use once, few, many or a size class.

D: NA
J: TRBJ1-1
size: NA
V: TRBV4-2
DNA: TGTGCCAGCAGCCAAGAGGGGGGGGAGGCCACTGAAGCTTTCTTT
CDR3: CASSQEGGEATEAFF

D: NA
J: TRBJ1-2
size: NA
V: TRBV5-1
DNA: TGCGCCAGCAGCTTGGCCCCGGGGGGGAAAAATGGCTACACCTTC
CDR3: CASSLAPGGKNGYTF

D: TRBD1
J: TRBJ2-2
size: NA
V: TRBV10-3
DNA: TGTGCCATCAATAGACAGGGGGACACCGGGGAGCTGTTTTTT
CDR3: CAINRQGDTGELFF

D: TRBD1
J: TRBJ1-2
size: NA
V: TRBV29-1
DNA: TGCAGCGTCGGACGGACAGGGGGCGACTACACCTTC
CDR3: CSVGRTGGDYTF

D: NA
J: TRBJ2-5
size: once
V: TRBV5-4
DNA: TGTGCCAGCAGCCTAGGGGGGGTGGAGACCCAGTACTTC
CDR3: CASSLGGVETQYF

D: NA
J: TRBJ1-1
size: NA
V: TRBV6-6
DNA: TGTGCCAGCAGTCCGCGCGTGAACACTGAAGCTTTCTTT
CDR3: CASSPRVNTEAFF

D: NA
J: TRBJ1-1
size: NA
V: TRBV6-6
DNA: TGTGCCAGCAGCCCGACAGTTACTGAAGCTTTCTTT
CDR3: CASSPTVTEAFF

D: NA
J: TRBJ1-4
size: NA
V: TRBV27
DNA: TGTGCCAGCAGTTTAGCGGGGGGAAAACTGTTTTTT
CDR3: CASSLAGGKLFF

D: TRBD2
J: TRBJ2-7
size: NA
V: TRBV30
DNA: TGTGCCTGGACCCCCGGGCGGACTAGCGGGGGGGCCTACGAGCAGTACTTC
CDR3: CAWTPGRTSGGAYEQYF

D: NA
J: TRBJ1-6
size: NA
V: TRBV7-9
DNA: TGTGCCAGCAGCGGGAGTTTGGATTCACCCCTCCACTTT
CDR3: CASSGSLDSPLHF

D: NA
J: TRBJ1-5
size: NA
V: TRBV2
DNA: TGTGCCAGCAGTGAGGTCGGCGGGAACAGGCTCGGGTACTATCAGCCCCAGCATTTT
CDR3: CASSEVGGNRLGYYQPQHF

D: NA
J: TRBJ2-1
size: NA
V: TRBV5-6
DNA: NA
CDR3: CASSPWAGGTRFF

D: NA
J: TRBJ1-5
size: NA
V: TRBV27
DNA: TGTGCCAGCAGTCCTACCGCTCGAGGCTATAGCAATCAGCCCCAGCATTTT
CDR3: CASSPTARGYSNQPQHF

D: NA
J: TRBJ1-2
size: NA
V: TRBV18
DNA: TGTGCCAGCTCACAAGACAGTAACTATGGCTACACCTTC
CDR3: CASSQDSNYGYTF

D: TRBD1
J: TRBJ2-3
size: NA
V: TRBV5-4
DNA: TGTGCCAGCAGCAAGACAGGGACCCTTAGCACAGATACGCAGTATTTT
CDR3: CASSKTGTLSTDTQYF

D: TRBD2
J: TRBJ2-7
size: NA
V: TRBV4-1
DNA: TGCGCCAGCAGCCCTATTCCCAGGACTAGAAGCTCCTACGAGCAGTACTTC
CDR3: CASSPIPRTRSSYEQYF

D: NA
J: TRBJ2-5
size: NA
V: TRBV12-3/TRBV12-4
DNA: TGTGCCAGCAGTTTCCAGGGGCAAGAGACCCAGTACTTC
CDR3: CASSFQGQETQYF

D: NA
J: TRBJ2-7
size: NA
V: TRBV27
DNA: TGTGCCAGCAGCCGATACGGGGGGCCGGGTTACGAGCAGTACTTC
CDR3: CASSRYGGPGYEQYF

D: TRBD1
J: TRBJ2-3
size: NA
V: TRBV27
DNA: TGTGCCAGCAGCCCTACGAGAGGGACAGGGCTAAAGGATACGCAGTATTTT
CDR3: CASSPTRGTGLKDTQYF

D: TRBD2
J: TRBJ2-7
size: NA
V: TRBV19
DNA: TGTGCCAGTAGTATGGCTAGCGGAACCTACGAGCAGTACTTC
CDR3: CASSMASGTYEQYF

D: TRBD1
J: TRBJ2-7
size: NA
V: TRBV5-8
DNA: TGTGCCAGCAGCTCGAGGACAGGCTCCGAGCAGTACTTC
CDR3: CASSSRTGSEQYF